Shown below are 27 T cell receptor beta chains from a single sample sequenced in a study of early T cells in non-severe SARS-CoV-2 infection. TCRdb recomputed calls from the 5' RACE reads with MiXCR, one row per CDR3 protein. The sample lists some 30,000 distinct CDR3 sequences; roughly 5.8% were seen once. The source material was whole blood. The source is an adult who was a healthcare worker with PCR-confirmed SARS-CoV-2 infection or an uninfected control (not recorded which).

In its sample, this clonotype was seen many times. The gene calls are TRBV6-5 and TRBJ1-2, with D possibly TRBD1 on 5 matching bases. Trimming stripped 6 bases from V and 11 bases from J, with 25 bases between. Germline V gives CDR1 MNHEY, CDR2 SVGAGI. This CDR3 has 15 amino acids. As DNA, the CDR3 is TGTGCCAGCAGCCTAAGTGAGCGGCAGGGCCTGGGGTACACCTTC. Translating it yields CASSLSERQGLGYTF.

In its sample, this clonotype was seen many times. The J gene is TRBJ2-1, the V gene TRBV6-5; 13 bases align to TRBD2. The CDR3 loop spans 17 amino acids. V shed 5 bases and J 2 bases; nucleotides not matched to a gene: 6. Germline-derived CDR1 and CDR2 are MNHEY and SVGAGI. In nucleotides, the CDR3 is TGTGCCAGCAGTCAAGGACTAGCGGGGGCCACCTACAATGAGCAGTTCTTC. Protein sequence: CASSQGLAGATYNEQFF.

This clonotype came up many times. The chain combines TRBV19 with TRBJ2-7; 9 bases are a match to TRBD1. CDR3 size: 16 residues. CDR1 LNHDA and CDR2 SQIVND come from the germline V gene (reference sequence). V gave up 3 bases and J gave up 2 bases; unmatched junction bases: 8. The chain's CDR3 is CASSIPPGQGPYEQYF. CDR3 sequence (DNA): TGTGCCAGTAGTATCCCCCCGGGACAGGGTCCCTACGAGCAGTACTTC.

This clonotype has a count of ten or more. The V call is TRBV7-2, the J call TRBJ2-3; TRBD2 might be the D (5 bases). The CDR3 has 14 residues. Germline-derived CDR1 and CDR2 are SGHTA and FQGNSA. V was trimmed by 3 bases and J by 0 bases, leaving 7 bases between them. DNA for the CDR3: TGTGCCAGCAGCTTCGGACTTAGCACAGATACGCAGTATTTT. This gives the protein CASSFGLSTDTQYF.

This clonotype has at least ten counts. The rearrangement joins TRBV6-2 or TRBV6-3 to TRBJ2-7, with a tentative D call TRBD2 (7 bases). The CDR3 totals 16 residues. Trimming removed 5 bases at V and 0 bases at J, with 17 bases between. Germline V CDR1 and CDR2: MNHEY, SVGEGT. The CDR3 reads CASSRVRGPNSYEQYF. The CDR3 nucleotides are TGTGCCAGCAGTCGAGTGCGGGGGCCGAACTCCTACGAGCAGTACTTC.

This clonotype came up many times. The chain uses TRBV19 and TRBJ2-1, with 11 bases matching TRBD2. With V trimmed by 3 bases and J by 0 bases, 7 bases remained unmatched. The CDR3 covers 18 residues. Germline V gene data show CDR1 as LNHDA and CDR2 as SQIVND (reference sequence). The CDR3 region has the DNA TGTGCCAGTAGTATCCTAGCGGGAGGCCCAATCTCCTACAATGAGCAGTTCTTC. It codes for CASSILAGGPISYNEQFF.

This clonotype came up many times. The CDR3 region is CASSYGWGNQPQHF. DNA for the CDR3: TGTGCCAGCAGTTACGGGTGGGGCAATCAGCCCCAGCATTTT. J is TRBJ1-5 and V is TRBV6-2 or TRBV6-3, with D unclear. V lost 2 bases, J lost 2 bases, and 7 bases lay in between. This CDR3 is 14 amino acids long. The germline V gene encodes CDR1 MNHEY and CDR2 SVGEGT.

This clonotype was counted ten times or more. This chain links TRBV11-2 with TRBJ1-1, with D maybe TRBD1 (6 bases). The CDR3 consists of 14 residues. Germline CDR1 is SGHAT and CDR2 is FQNNGV. Trimming pared 5 bases from V and 1 base from J, leaving 11 bases between. For the CDR3, the DNA is TGTGCCAGCAGCGTACAGGGAGGGAACACTGAAGCTTTCTTT. Protein: CASSVQGGNTEAFF.

This clonotype was counted many times. The rearrangement joins TRBV4-1 to TRBJ2-3; D may be TRBD2 (7 bases). Trimming left V 1 base short and J 7 bases short, with 18 bases between. Germline CDR1 is MGHRA and CDR2 is YSYEKL. This CDR3 has 16 amino acids. Written as DNA, the CDR3 is TGCGCCAGCAGCCAAGTTGGGGGGGCAGGTGGAAATACGCAGTATTTT. Translating gives CASSQVGGAGGNTQYF.

This clonotype showed up just a few times. CDR3 nucleotides: TGCGCCAGCAGCTTAGCGAAAGGGGGCGTCGACGAGCAGTACTTC. Protein: CASSLAKGGVDEQYF. The rearrangement joins TRBV5-1 to TRBJ2-7; TRBD1 agrees at 7 bases. V lost 2 bases and J lost 5; bases outside the gene matches: 10. The CDR3 sequence is 15 residues long. Germline V gene sequence: CDR1 SGHRS, CDR2 YFSETQ.

This clonotype was counted ten times or more. The chain combines TRBV29-1 with TRBJ2-1, with D possibly matching TRBD2 (6 bases). V was cut by 4 bases and J by 3 bases, with 7 bases left in between. The CDR3 has 12 amino acids. The V gene's germline CDR1 is SQVTM and CDR2 ANQGSEA. The CDR3, as DNA: TGCAGCGTTGCGACTAGCTACAATGAGCAGTTCTTC. Encoded protein: CSVATSYNEQFF.

About this clonotype itself: A much larger clone sits a single nucleotide away, making a read error possible. The V gene is TRBV10-3, the J gene TRBJ2-7, with D unresolved. The end of the DNA aligns better with TRBJ2-1, so the J call may be wrong. The CDR3 has 13 residues. Per the germline V gene, CDR1 is ENHRY and CDR2 is SYGVKD. The CDR3 here is CAIMIPDGYEQFF. DNA for the CDR3: TGTGCCATCATGATCCCGGACGGCTACGAGCAGTTCTTC.

The chain employs TRBV6-2 or TRBV6-3 and TRBJ1-2; 11 bases fit TRBD1. The CDR3 is made up of 15 amino acids. CDR1 is MNHEY and CDR2 is SVGEGT in the germline V gene. J gave up 6 bases and V 6 bases, and 9 bases lay outside the gene matches. CDR3 amino acids: CASSLRDRGTDGYTF. The CDR3, as DNA: TGTGCCAGCAGCCTCCGGGACAGGGGGACGGATGGCTACACCTTC.

This clonotype has at least ten counts. The chain links TRBV18 to TRBJ2-2; perhaps TRBD1 as D (6 bases). The CDR3 runs to 15 residues. The V and J ends lost 2 bases and 6 bases respectively, with 13 bases between them. Germline V CDR1 and CDR2: KGHSH, LQKENI. The CDR3 spells CASSPNREHPGELFF. DNA for the CDR3: TGTGCCAGCTCACCAAACAGGGAACACCCCGGGGAGCTGTTTTTT. The whole variable domain, filled in from reference TRBV18 and TRBJ2-2, reads NAGVMQNPRHLVRRRGQEARLRCSPMKGHSHVYWYRQLPEEGLKFMVYLQKENIIDESGMPKERFSAEFPKEGPSILRIQQVVRGDSAAYFCASSPNREHPGELFFGEGSRLTVL.

Many counts were recorded for this clonotype. CDR3 DNA: TGTGCCAGCAGTCCGGGACACCTTTATGGCTACACCTTC. This sequence encodes CASSPGHLYGYTF. J is TRBJ1-2 and V is TRBV12-3 or TRBV12-4, with D tentatively TRBD1 (6 bases). This CDR3 comprises 13 residues. Trimming took off 5 bases at V and 5 bases at J, with 12 bases between the two ends.

This clonotype showed up many times. The rearrangement links TRBV7-9 to TRBJ2-3; D assignment may be TRBD1 or TRBD2 (5 bases each). Trimming cost V 7 bases and J 1 base, with 21 bases left between them. Per the germline V gene, CDR1 is SEHNR and CDR2 is FQNEAQ (reference sequence). CDR3 size: 17 residues. CDR3 sequence reads: CASTALSDQGGTDTQYF. The CDR3 coding sequence is TGTGCCAGCACAGCTCTTTCGGACCAGGGAGGCACAGATACGCAGTATTTT.

This clonotype has at least ten counts. The chain recombines TRBV2 with TRBJ2-2; perhaps D is TRBD1 or TRBD2 (5 bases each). The CDR3 is 16 amino acids. In germline, CDR1 is SNHLY, CDR2 FYNNEI. V lost 3 bases and J 2 bases, leaving 13 bases between the germline ends. The CDR3 region is CASSDKGTHNTGELFF. For the CDR3, the DNA is TGTGCCAGCAGTGACAAGGGGACCCACAACACCGGGGAGCTGTTTTTT.

This clonotype has a count of ten or more. The chain joins TRBV18 to TRBJ2-5; D might be TRBD1 (6 bases). Trimming removed 6 bases at V and 2 bases at J, with 16 bases between. This CDR3 spans 15 amino acids. Germline V gene lookup returns CDR1 KGHSH and CDR2 LQKENI. CDR3 DNA sequence: TGTGCCAGCTCGCCCTGGGACGGGACACAAGAGACCCAGTACTTC. It encodes CASSPWDGTQETQYF.

This clonotype was seen many times. The chain is built from TRBV7-9 and TRBJ2-1, with 10 bases matching TRBD1. After removal of 1 base from V and 5 bases from J, the junction contained 2 bases not matched to a gene. There are 15 residues in the CDR3. CDR1 and CDR2 (germline): SEHNR, FQNEAQ (reference sequence). In DNA, the CDR3 is TGTGCCAGCAGCTTAGGACAGGGGGCGGACAATGAGCAGTTCTTC. Amino acids: CASSLGQGADNEQFF.

This clonotype was seen repeatedly, ten times or more. This rearrangement joins TRBV20-1 to TRBJ2-1, with 10 bases aligning to TRBD2. There are 15 residues in the CDR3. V lost 5 bases, J lost 3 bases, and 7 bases stayed unmatched. Germline assignment: CDR1 DFQATT and CDR2 SNEGSKA (reference sequence). The CDR3 nucleotides read TGCAGTGCTCTTGGGGCTAGCGGGAGCTACAATGAGCAGTTCTTC. This gives the protein CSALGASGSYNEQFF.

This clonotype was counted ten times or more. V gene TRBV12-3 or TRBV12-4 combines with J gene TRBJ1-2; D gene unclear. The ends were cut back, 3 bases at V and 0 bases at J, with 8 bases in the middle. The CDR3 extends over 14 amino acids. The CDR3 bases are TGTGCCAGCAGTTTGGGCACACCTAACTATGGCTACACCTTC. Protein sequence: CASSLGTPNYGYTF.

This clonotype was seen repeatedly, ten times or more. This sequence joins TRBV24-1 and TRBJ2-1; no reliable D call. Germline loops: CDR1 KGHDR, CDR2 SFDVKD. The CDR3 runs to 11 residues. Trimming took off 4 bases at V and 5 bases at J, with 2 bases between the two ends. The CDR3 bases are TGTGCCACCAGTGACAACAATGAGCAGTTCTTC. Its protein is CATSDNNEQFF.

At least ten counts were recorded for this clonotype. V and J are TRBV12-3 or TRBV12-4 and TRBJ2-3, with 9 nucleotides matching TRBD2. With 4 bases clipped from V and 1 base from J, the junction kept 6 bases outside the gene matches. This CDR3 spans 16 amino acids. The CDR3 bases are TGTGCCAGCAGTTCCTGGTCTAGCGGGGGCACAGATACGCAGTATTTT. Protein product: CASSSWSSGGTDTQYF.

This clonotype has ten or more counts. The rearrangement joins TRBV5-1 to TRBJ2-1; 13 bases match TRBD2. V shed 4 bases, J shed 2 bases, and the junction held 6 bases outside the gene matches. Germline assignment: CDR1 SGHRS and CDR2 YFSETQ. CDR3 length: 17 residues. The CDR3 coding sequence is TGCGCCAGCAGCCCACCGACTAGCGGGGGGCCCTACAATGAGCAGTTCTTC. Protein product: CASSPPTSGGPYNEQFF.

The genes are TRBV28 and TRBJ1-5; TRBD1 matches at 9 bases. V lost 6 bases, J lost 5 bases, and 8 bases stayed unmatched. Germline CDR1 MDHEN, CDR2 SYDVKM. This CDR3 region has 15 residues. The CDR3: CASSTGGANHQPQHF. CDR3 nucleotides: TGTGCCAGCAGCACAGGGGGCGCGAATCATCAGCCCCAGCATTTT.

The table lists this clonotype with many counts. This rearrangement joins TRBV28 to TRBJ2-2; D is uncertain. V was shortened by 5 bases and J by 1 base, with 8 bases between the two germline ends. CDR1 is MDHEN and CDR2 is SYDVKM in the germline V gene. The CDR3 is made up of 14 amino acids. CDR3 residues: CASSPPRNTGELFF. The CDR3 DNA sequence: TGTGCCAGCAGTCCTCCTAGGAACACCGGGGAGCTGTTTTTT. The full variable domain, with the rest looked up from reference TRBV28 and TRBJ2-2, is DVKVTQSSRYLVKRTGEKVFLECVQDMDHENMFWYRQDPGLGLRLIYFSYDVKMKEKGDIPEGYSVSREKKERFSLILESASTNQTSMYLCASSPPRNTGELFFGEGSRLTVL.

The table lists this clonotype with many counts. The chain employs TRBV20-1 and TRBJ2-5; the match to TRBD2 covers 7 bases. Trimming cost V 1 base and J 0 bases; bases outside gene matches: 2. CDR1 is DFQATT and CDR2 is SNEGSKA in the germline V gene (reference sequence). This CDR3 region has 14 residues. CDR3 residues: CSARGEGHQETQYF. CDR3 in DNA: TGCAGTGCTAGAGGGGAGGGCCACCAAGAGACCCAGTACTTC.